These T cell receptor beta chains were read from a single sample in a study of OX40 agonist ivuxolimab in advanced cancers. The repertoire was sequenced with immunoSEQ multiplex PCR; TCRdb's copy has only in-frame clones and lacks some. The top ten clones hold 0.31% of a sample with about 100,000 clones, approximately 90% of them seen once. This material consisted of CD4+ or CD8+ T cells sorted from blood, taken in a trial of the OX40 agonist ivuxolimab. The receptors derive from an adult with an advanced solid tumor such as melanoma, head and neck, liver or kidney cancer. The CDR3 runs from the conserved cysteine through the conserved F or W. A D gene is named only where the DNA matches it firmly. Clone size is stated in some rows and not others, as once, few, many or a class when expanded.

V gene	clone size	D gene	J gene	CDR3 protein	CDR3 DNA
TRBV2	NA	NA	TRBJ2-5	CASSERETQYF	TGTGCCAGCAGTGAAAGAGAGACCCAGTACTTC
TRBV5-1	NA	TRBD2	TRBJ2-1	CASSTGTSAPDEQFF	TGCGCCAGCAGCACCGGGACTAGCGCGCCGGATGAGCAGTTCTTC
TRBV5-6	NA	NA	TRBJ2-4	CASSLFLGDLAKNIQYF	TGTGCCAGCAGCTTGTTTCTCGGAGATCTAGCCAAAAACATTCAGTACTTC
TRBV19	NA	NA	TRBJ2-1	CATTPMAGIYNEQFF	TGTGCTACTACACCGATGGCGGGGATCTACAATGAGCAGTTCTTC
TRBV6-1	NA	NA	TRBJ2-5	CASSGSMALTQYF	TGTGCCAGCAGCGGGTCGATGGCTTTGACCCAGTACTTC
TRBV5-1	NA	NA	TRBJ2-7	CASSLNSPPNYEQYF	TGCGCCAGCAGCTTAAATAGTCCACCGAACTACGAGCAGTACTTC
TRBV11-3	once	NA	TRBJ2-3	CASSNRQVLTDTQYF	TGTGCCAGCAGCAACCGACAGGTCCTCACAGATACGCAGTATTTT
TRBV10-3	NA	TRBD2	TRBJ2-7	CAISESAGVEQYF	TGTGCCATCAGTGAGTCAGCGGGAGTCGAGCAGTACTTC
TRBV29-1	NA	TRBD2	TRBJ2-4	CSVEDVREGPKNIQYF	TGCAGCGTTGAAGATGTGAGGGAGGGTCCCAAAAACATTCAGTACTTC
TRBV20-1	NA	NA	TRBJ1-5	CSASGGQPQHF	TGCAGTGCTAGCGGGGGGCAGCCCCAGCATTTT
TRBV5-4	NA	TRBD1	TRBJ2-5	CASRQGAQETQYF	TGTGCCAGCAGACAGGGGGCTCAAGAGACCCAGTACTTC
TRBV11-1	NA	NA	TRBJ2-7	CASSPLSDSSYEQYF	TGTGCCAGCAGCCCTTTGTCGGACAGCTCCTACGAGCAGTACTTC
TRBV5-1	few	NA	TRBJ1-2	CASSFYGYTF	TGCGCCAGCAGCTTTTATGGCTACACCTTC
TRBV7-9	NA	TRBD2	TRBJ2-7	CASSFTLTSGFTYEQYF	TGTGCCAGCAGCTTCACTCTCACTAGCGGGTTCACCTACGAGCAGTACTTC
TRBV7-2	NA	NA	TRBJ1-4	CASSPGYRNEKLFF	TGTGCCAGCAGCCCCGGATACCGAAATGAAAAACTGTTTTTT
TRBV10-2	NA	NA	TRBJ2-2	CASRDPTGELFF	TGCGCCAGCCGGGACCCCACCGGGGAGCTGTTTTTT
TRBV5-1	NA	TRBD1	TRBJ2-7	CASSIAFDRELYEQYF	TGCGCCAGCAGCATAGCATTTGACAGGGAACTCTACGAGCAGTACTTC
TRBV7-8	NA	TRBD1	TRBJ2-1	CASSGGQGSYNEQFF	TGTGCCAGCAGCGGGGGACAGGGCTCCTACAATGAGCAGTTCTTC
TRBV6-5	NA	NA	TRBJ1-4	CAVTALGGELFF	TGTGCCGTCACGGCCCTCGGGGGTGAACTGTTTTTT
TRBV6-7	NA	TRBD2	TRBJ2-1	CASSSPTSGKTPSSYNEQFF	TGTGCCAGCAGTTCCCCGACTAGCGGGAAAACCCCCAGCTCCTACAATGAGCAGTTCTTC
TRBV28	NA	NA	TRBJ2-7	CASSFSLASYEQYF	TGTGCCAGCAGTTTCTCGTTGGCATCCTACGAGCAGTACTTC
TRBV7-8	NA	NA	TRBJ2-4	CASSGYVKNIQYF	TGTGCCAGCAGCGGTTATGTCAAAAACATTCAGTACTTC
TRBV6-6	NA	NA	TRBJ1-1	CASSYGFENLAFF	TGTGCCAGCAGTTACGGGTTTGAGAATTTGGCTTTCTTT
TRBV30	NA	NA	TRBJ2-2	CAWSRSHSVTGELFF	TGTGCCTGGAGTCGCTCCCATTCGGTCACCGGGGAGCTGTTTTTT
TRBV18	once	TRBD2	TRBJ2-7	CASSPIPTGGREQYF	TGTGCCAGCTCACCAATCCCGACGGGAGGGAGAGAGCAGTACTTC
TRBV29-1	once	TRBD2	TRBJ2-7	CSVWTSGNSYEQYF	TGCAGCGTTTGGACTAGCGGAAACTCCTACGAGCAGTACTTC
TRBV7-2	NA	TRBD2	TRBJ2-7	CASSQLGLAGSNEQYF	TGTGCCAGCAGCCAACTAGGGCTAGCGGGAAGCAACGAGCAGTACTTC
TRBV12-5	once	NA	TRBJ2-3	CASGSLGIPDTQYF	TGTGCTAGTGGTTCGTTAGGAATACCAGATACGCAGTATTTT
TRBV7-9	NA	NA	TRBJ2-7	CASSFAQTYEQYF	TGTGCCAGCAGCTTCGCTCAGACCTACGAGCAGTACTTC
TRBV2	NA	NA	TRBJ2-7	CASRDTPSYEQYF	TGTGCCAGCAGGGACACTCCCTCCTACGAGCAGTACTTC
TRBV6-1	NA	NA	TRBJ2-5	CASSDWAPGLNF	TGTGCCAGCAGTGATTGGGCGCCAGGGCTTAACTTC
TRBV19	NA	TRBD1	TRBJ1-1	CASSTNSLDRGKGTEAFF	TGTGCCAGTAGTACGAACTCCCTGGACAGGGGGAAAGGTACTGAAGCTTTCTTT
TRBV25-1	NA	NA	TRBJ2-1	CASIDGTYNEQFF	TGTGCCAGCATTGATGGGACTTACAATGAGCAGTTCTTC
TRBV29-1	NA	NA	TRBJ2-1	CSVLPLAGIANEQFF	TGCAGCGTTCTACCCCTAGCTGGTATAGCGAATGAGCAGTTCTTC
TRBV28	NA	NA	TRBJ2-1	CASSVPRLGDIEQFF	TGTGCCAGCAGCGTACCCAGGCTAGGGGACATTGAGCAGTTCTTC
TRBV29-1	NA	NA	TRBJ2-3	CSVEFRTDTQYF	TGCAGCGTTGAGTTTCGCACAGATACGCAGTATTTT
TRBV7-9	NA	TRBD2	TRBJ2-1	CASSLQREGNNEQFF	TGTGCCAGCAGCTTACAGCGGGAGGGGAACAATGAGCAGTTCTTC
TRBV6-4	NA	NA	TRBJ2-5	CASSDSSDGRVQETQYF	TGTGCCAGCAGTGACTCTAGCGACGGAAGAGTACAAGAGACCCAGTACTTC
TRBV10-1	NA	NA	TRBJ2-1	CASSDLRRGGNEQFF	TGCGCCAGCAGTGATCTCCGGAGAGGGGGGAATGAGCAGTTCTTC
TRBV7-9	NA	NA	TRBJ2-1	CASSTTGYNEQFF	TGTGCCAGCAGCACAACAGGGTACAATGAGCAGTTCTTC
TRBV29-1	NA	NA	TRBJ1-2	CSTDQGWGYTF	TGCAGCACTGACCAGGGATGGGGCTACACCTTC
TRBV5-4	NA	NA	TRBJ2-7	CASSLGEGYEQYF	TGTGCCAGCAGCCTGGGAGAAGGGTACGAGCAGTACTTC
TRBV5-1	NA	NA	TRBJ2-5	CASWVGETQYF	TGCGCCAGCTGGGTTGGGGAGACCCAGTACTTC
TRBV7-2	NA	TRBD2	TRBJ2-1	CASSSRGPSGPYNEQFF	TGTGCCAGCAGCTCCAGGGGCCCTAGCGGGCCATACAATGAGCAGTTCTTC
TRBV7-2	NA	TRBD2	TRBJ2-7	CASSITGLANYEQYF	TGTGCCAGCAGCATTACAGGACTAGCGAACTACGAGCAGTACTTC
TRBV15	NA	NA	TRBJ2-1	CATSRDAGTSSYNEQFF	TGTGCCACCAGCAGAGATGCTGGTACTAGCTCCTACAATGAGCAGTTCTTC
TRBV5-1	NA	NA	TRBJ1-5	CASSLGGGSNQPQHF	TGCGCCAGCAGCTTGGGAGGGGGTAGCAATCAGCCCCAGCATTTT
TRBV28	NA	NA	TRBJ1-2	CASGSYGYTF	TGTGCCAGCGGATCCTATGGCTACACCTTC
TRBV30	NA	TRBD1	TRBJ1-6	CAWSPGGTANSPLHF	TGTGCCTGGAGTCCCGGCGGGACAGCCAATTCACCCCTCCACTTT
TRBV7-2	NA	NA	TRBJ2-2	CASNPGGDRPTGELFF	TGTGCCAGCAACCCCGGCGGGGACAGACCCACCGGGGAGCTGTTTTTT
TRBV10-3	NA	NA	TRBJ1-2	CAISGQDNYGYTF	TGTGCCATCAGTGGACAGGATAACTATGGCTACACCTTC
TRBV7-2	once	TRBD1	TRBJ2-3	CASSLVRTGGPDTQYF	TGTGCCAGCAGCTTAGTAAGGACAGGAGGCCCAGATACGCAGTATTTT
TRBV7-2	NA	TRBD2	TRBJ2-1	CASSLSGSRNEQFF	TGTGCCAGCAGTTTAAGCGGGAGCCGGAATGAGCAGTTCTTC
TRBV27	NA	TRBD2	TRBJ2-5	CASSLLPPTSGSGETQYF	TGTGCCAGCAGTTTACTCCCTCCTACTAGCGGGAGCGGGGAGACCCAGTACTTC
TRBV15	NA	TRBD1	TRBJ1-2	CATSTGDRGIRGYTF	TGTGCCACCAGCACTGGGGACAGGGGGATTCGTGGCTACACCTTC